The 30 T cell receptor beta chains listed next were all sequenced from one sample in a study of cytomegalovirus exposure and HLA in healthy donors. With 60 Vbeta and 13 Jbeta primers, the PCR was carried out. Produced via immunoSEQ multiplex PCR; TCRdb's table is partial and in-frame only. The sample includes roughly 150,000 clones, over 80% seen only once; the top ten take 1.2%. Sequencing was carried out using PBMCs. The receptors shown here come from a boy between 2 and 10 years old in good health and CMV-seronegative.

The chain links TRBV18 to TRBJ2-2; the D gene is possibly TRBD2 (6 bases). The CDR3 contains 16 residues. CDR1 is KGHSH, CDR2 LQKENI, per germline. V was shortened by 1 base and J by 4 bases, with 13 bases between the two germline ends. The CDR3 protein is CASSPLRGMGTGELFF. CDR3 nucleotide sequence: TGTGCCAGCTCACCACTGCGCGGGATGGGCACCGGGGAGCTGTTTTTT.

The CDR3: CASSATGISEQFF. The CDR3, as DNA: TGTGCCAGCAGTGCTACAGGGATTAGTGAGCAGTTCTTC. This sequence joins TRBV2 and TRBJ2-1; D may be TRBD1 (6 bases). CDR1 is SNHLY and CDR2 is FYNNEI in the germline V gene. The CDR3 is 13 amino acids. V shed 4 bases and J shed 9 bases, with 13 bases lying between them.

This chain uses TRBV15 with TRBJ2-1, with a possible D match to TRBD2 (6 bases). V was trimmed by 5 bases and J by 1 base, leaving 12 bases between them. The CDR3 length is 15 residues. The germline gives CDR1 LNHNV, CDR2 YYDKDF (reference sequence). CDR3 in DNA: TGTGCCACCAGCCGGACTACTCGTTCCTACAATGAGCAGTTCTTC. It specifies CATSRTTRSYNEQFF.

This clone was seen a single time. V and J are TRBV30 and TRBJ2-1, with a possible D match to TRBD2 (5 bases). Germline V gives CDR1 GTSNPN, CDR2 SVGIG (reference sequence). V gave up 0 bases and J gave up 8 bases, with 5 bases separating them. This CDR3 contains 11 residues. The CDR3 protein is CAWSVADEQFF. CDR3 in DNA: TGTGCCTGGAGTGTAGCGGATGAGCAGTTCTTC.

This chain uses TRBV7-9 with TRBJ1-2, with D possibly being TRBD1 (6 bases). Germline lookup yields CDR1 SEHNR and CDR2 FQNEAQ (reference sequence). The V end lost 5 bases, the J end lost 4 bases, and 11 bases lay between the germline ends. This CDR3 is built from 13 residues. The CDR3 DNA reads TGTGCCAGCAGCCTCGGACAGATCTATGGCTACACCTTC. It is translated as CASSLGQIYGYTF.

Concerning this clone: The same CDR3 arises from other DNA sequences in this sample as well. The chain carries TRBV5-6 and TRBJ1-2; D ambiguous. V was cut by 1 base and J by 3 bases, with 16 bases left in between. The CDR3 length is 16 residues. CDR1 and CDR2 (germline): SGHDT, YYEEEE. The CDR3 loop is CASSLKWAVPDYGYTF. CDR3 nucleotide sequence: TGTGCCAGCAGCTTGAAGTGGGCCGTCCCGGACTATGGCTACACCTTC.

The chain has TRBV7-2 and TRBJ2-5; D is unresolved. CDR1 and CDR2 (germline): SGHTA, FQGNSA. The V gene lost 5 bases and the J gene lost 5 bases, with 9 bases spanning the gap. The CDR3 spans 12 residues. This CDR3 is CASSRLRETQYF. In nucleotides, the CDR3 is TGTGCCAGCAGCCGCCTACGGGAGACCCAGTACTTC. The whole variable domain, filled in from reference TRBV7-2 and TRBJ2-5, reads GAGVSQSPSNKVTEKGKDVELRCDPISGHTALYWYRQSLGQGLEFLIYFQGNSAPDKSGLPSDRFSAERTGGSVSTLTIQRTQQEDSAVYLCASSRLRETQYFGPGTRLLVL.

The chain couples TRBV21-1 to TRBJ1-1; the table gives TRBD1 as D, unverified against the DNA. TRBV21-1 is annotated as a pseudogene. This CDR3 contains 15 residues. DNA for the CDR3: TGTGCCAGCAGCAAAAAATCAGGGGGGTTCGGTGAAGCTTTCTTT. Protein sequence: CASSKKSGGFGEAFF.

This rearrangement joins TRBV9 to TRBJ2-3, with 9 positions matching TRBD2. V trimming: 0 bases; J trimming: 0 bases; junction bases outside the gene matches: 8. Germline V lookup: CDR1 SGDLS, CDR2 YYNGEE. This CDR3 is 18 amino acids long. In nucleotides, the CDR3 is TGTGCCAGCAGCGTAGCGCCGACTAGCGGTGCTAGCACAGATACGCAGTATTTT. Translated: CASSVAPTSGASTDTQYF.

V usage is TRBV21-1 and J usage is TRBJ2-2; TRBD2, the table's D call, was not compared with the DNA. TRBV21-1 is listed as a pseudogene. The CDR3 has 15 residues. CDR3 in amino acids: CASSLGTSGIGELFF. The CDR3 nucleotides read TGTGCCAGCAGCCTAGGGACTAGCGGGATCGGGGAGCTGTTTTTT.

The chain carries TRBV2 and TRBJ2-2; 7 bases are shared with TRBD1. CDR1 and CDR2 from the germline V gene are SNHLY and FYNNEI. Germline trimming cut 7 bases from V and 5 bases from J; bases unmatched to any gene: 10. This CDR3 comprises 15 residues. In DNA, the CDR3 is TGTGCCAGCACTCCCGACAGGGTGAAAACCGGGGAGCTGTTTTTT. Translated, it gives CASTPDRVKTGELFF.

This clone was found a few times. The CDR3 DNA sequence: TGTGCCAGCAGCTTTCTTAGGGAGGGTGAAGCTTTCTTT. The encoded protein is CASSFLREGEAFF. V usage is TRBV13 and J usage is TRBJ1-1, with no clear D. V was cut by 3 bases and J by 7 bases, with 12 bases left in between. The CDR3 runs 13 residues. The germline V gene encodes CDR1 PRHDT and CDR2 FYEKMQ (reference sequence).

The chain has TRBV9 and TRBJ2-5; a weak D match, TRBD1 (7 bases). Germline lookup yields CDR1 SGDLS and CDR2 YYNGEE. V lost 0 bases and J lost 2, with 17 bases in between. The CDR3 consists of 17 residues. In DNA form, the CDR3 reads TGTGCCAGCAGCGTAGCAGGGGGAGGATTGGGTCAAGAGACCCAGTACTTC. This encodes CASSVAGGGLGQETQYF.

CDR3 protein: CASSLDRGTEAFF. Here the CDR3 DNA reads TGTGCCAGCAGCCTAGACCGGGGCACTGAAGCTTTCTTT. The V gene is TRBV5-6, the J gene TRBJ1-1, with unresolved D. CDR3 size: 13 residues. CDR1 is SGHDT, CDR2 YYEEEE, per germline. V lost 4 bases, J lost 4 bases, and 11 bases lay in between.

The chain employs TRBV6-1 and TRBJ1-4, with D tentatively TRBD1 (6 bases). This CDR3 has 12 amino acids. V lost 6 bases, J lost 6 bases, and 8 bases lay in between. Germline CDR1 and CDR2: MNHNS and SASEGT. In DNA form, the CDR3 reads TGTGCCAGCAGACGGACAGATGAAAAACTGTTTTTT. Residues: CASRRTDEKLFF.

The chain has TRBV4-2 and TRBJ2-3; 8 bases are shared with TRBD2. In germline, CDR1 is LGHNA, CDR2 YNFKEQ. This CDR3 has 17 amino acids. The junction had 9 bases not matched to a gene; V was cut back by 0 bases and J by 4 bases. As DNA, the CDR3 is TGTGCCAGCAGCCAAGATCGGGGAAGCGGGAGCTCAGATACGCAGTATTTT. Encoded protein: CASSQDRGSGSSDTQYF.

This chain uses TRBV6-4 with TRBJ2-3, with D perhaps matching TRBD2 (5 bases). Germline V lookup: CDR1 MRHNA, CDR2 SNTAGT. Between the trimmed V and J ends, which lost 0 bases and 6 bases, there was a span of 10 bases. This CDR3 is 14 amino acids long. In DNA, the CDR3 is TGTGCCAGCAGTGACTCGAGAGGGAGTGATACGCAGTATTTT. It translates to CASSDSRGSDTQYF.

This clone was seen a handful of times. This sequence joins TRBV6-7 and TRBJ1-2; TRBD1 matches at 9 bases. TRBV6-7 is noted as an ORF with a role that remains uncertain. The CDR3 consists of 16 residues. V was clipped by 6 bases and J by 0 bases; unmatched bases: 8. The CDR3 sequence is CASRRDRVNPNYGYTF. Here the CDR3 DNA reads TGTGCCAGCAGGCGGGACAGGGTCAACCCTAACTATGGCTACACCTTC.

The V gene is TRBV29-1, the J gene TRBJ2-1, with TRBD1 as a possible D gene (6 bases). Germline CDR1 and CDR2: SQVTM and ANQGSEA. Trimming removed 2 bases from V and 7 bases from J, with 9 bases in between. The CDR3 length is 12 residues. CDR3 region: CSVERGMNEQFF. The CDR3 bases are TGCAGCGTTGAAAGGGGGATGAATGAGCAGTTCTTC.

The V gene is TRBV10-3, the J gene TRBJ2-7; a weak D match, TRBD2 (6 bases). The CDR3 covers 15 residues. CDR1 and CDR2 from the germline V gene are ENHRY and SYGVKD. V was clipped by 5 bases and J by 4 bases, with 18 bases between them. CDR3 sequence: CAISPRTGETYEQYF. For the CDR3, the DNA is TGTGCCATCAGTCCCAGGACGGGAGAAACGTACGAGCAGTACTTC.

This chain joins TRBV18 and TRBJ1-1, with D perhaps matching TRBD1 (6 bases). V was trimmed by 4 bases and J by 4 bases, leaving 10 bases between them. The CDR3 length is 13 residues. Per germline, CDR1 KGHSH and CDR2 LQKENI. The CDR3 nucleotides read TGTGCCAGCTCACTCACAGGGACCACTGAAGCTTTCTTT. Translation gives CASSLTGTTEAFF.

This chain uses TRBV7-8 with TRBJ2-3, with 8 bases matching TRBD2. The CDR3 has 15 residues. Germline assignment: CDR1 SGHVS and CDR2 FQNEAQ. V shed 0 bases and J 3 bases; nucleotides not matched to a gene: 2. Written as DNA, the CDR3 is TGTGCCAGCAGCTTAGCACTAGCGGAAACAGATACGCAGTATTTT. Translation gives CASSLALAETDTQYF.

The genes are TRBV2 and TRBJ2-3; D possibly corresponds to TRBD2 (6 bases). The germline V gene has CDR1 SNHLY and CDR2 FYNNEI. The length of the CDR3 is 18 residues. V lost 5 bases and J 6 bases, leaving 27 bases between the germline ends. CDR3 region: CASSLPLRLVSIPDTQYF. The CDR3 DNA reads TGTGCCAGCAGTCTCCCCCTGAGACTAGTTTCAATTCCGGATACGCAGTATTTT.

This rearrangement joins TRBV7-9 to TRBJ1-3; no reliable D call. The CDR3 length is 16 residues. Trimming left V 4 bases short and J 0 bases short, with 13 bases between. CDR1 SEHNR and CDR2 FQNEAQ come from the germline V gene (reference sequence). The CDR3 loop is CASSSSRGSSGNTIYF. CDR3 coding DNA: TGTGCCAGCAGCTCATCCCGGGGAAGCTCTGGAAACACCATATATTTT.

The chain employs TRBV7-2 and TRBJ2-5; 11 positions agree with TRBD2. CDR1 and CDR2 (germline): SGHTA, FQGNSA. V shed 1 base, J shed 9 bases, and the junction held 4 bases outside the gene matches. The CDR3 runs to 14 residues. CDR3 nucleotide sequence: TGTGCCAGCAGCTTAGGCCTAGCGGGAGGAGCCCAGTACTTC. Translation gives CASSLGLAGGAQYF. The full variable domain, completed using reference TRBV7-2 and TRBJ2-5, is GAGVSQSPSNKVTEKGKDVELRCDPISGHTALYWYRQSLGQGLEFLIYFQGNSAPDKSGLPSDRFSAERTGGSVSTLTIQRTQQEDSAVYLCASSLGLAGGAQYFGPGTRLLVL.

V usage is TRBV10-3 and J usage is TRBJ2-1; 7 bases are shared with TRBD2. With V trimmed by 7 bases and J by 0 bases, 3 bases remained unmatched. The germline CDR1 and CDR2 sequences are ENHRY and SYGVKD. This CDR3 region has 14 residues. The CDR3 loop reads CAIMGGSSYNEQFF. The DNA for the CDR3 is TGTGCCATCATGGGAGGGAGCTCCTACAATGAGCAGTTCTTC.

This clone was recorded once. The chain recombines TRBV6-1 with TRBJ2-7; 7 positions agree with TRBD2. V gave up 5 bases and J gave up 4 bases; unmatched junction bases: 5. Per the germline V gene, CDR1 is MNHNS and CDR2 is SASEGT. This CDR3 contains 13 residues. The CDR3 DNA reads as TGTGCCAGCAGTTCCCGGACTAGTTACGAGCAGTACTTC. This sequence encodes CASSSRTSYEQYF.

This CDR3 is CAWGLAGGYNEQFF. DNA of the CDR3: TGTGCCTGGGGTCTAGCGGGGGGGTACAATGAGCAGTTCTTC. This chain links TRBV30 with TRBJ2-1; 12 bases map to TRBD2. Germline V lookup: CDR1 GTSNPN, CDR2 SVGIG (reference sequence). The CDR3 spans 14 residues. The ends lost 5 bases at V and 4 bases at J; junction bases unmatched: 3.

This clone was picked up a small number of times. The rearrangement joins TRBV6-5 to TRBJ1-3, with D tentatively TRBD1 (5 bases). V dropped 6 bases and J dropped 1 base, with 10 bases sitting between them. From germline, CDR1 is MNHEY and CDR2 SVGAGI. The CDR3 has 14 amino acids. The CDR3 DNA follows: TGTGCCAGCAGCTCGTCAGGGTCTGGAAACACCATATATTTT. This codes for CASSSSGSGNTIYF.

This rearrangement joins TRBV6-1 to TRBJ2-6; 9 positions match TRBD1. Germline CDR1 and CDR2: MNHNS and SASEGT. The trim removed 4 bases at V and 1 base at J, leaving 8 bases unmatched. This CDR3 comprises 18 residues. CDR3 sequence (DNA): TGTGCCAGCAGTGGCCCGGGACAGGGACTATCTGGGGCCAACGTCCTGACTTTC. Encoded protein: CASSGPGQGLSGANVLTF.